A single sample is the source of the 17 T cell receptor beta chains below, sequenced in a study of cytomegalovirus exposure and HLA in healthy donors. PCR primers comprised 60 Vbeta and 13 Jbeta primers. The data were produced by immunoSEQ multiplex PCR, yet TCRdb's version contains in-frame clones alone and is incomplete. The table lists 55,000 to 70,000 clones, approximately 78% of them singletons. Sequencing used PBMCs. The receptors shown here come from a man between 18 and 35 years old in good health and CMV-seropositive.

This clone appeared once. V gene TRBV10-1 combines with J gene TRBJ2-1; 10 bases are a match to TRBD2. This CDR3 has 15 amino acids. J gave up 6 bases and V 0 bases, and 2 bases lay outside the gene matches. Germline V lookup: CDR1 WNHNN, CDR2 SYGVQD (reference sequence). This CDR3 is CASSESVAGGNEQFF. In DNA, the CDR3 is TGCGCCAGCAGTGAGTCTGTAGCGGGGGGCAATGAGCAGTTCTTC.

V gene TRBV18 combines with J gene TRBJ2-7; D is undetermined. Germline lookup yields CDR1 KGHSH and CDR2 LQKENI. CDR3 length: 15 residues. The V and J ends lost 3 bases and 6 bases respectively, with 18 bases between them. This CDR3 is CASSPGRAVEVEQYF. CDR3 DNA sequence: TGTGCCAGCTCACCCGGTCGTGCGGTAGAGGTCGAGCAGTACTTC.

V and J are TRBV2 and TRBJ1-2, with a tentative D call TRBD1 (6 bases). The ends were cut back, 5 bases at V and 7 bases at J, with 11 bases in the middle. The CDR3 contains 12 residues. Germline V gene lookup returns CDR1 SNHLY and CDR2 FYNNEI. DNA for the CDR3: TGTGCCAGCAGTAACAGGGAGCTTGGCTACACCTTC. Protein product: CASSNRELGYTF. Full variable domain (missing parts from reference TRBV2 and TRBJ1-2): EPEVTQTPSHQVTQMGQEVILRCVPISNHLYFYWYRQILGQKVEFLVSFYNNEISEKSEIFDDQFSVERPDGSNFTLKIRSTKLEDSAMYFCASSNRELGYTFGSGTRLTVV.

As DNA, the CDR3 is TGTGCCTGGAGAGGACGGGCGGGGTCTGGGGCCAACGTCCTGACTTTC. It is translated as CAWRGRAGSGANVLTF. The chain employs TRBV30 and TRBJ2-6, with D perhaps TRBD2 (6 bases). V lost 3 bases to trimming and J lost 1 base, with 13 bases between them. Germline-derived CDR1 and CDR2 are GTSNPN and SVGIG (reference sequence). The CDR3 has 16 amino acids.

This clone was observed a few times. The chain joins TRBV30 to TRBJ1-1, with D perhaps TRBD1 (6 bases). CDR1 and CDR2 from the germline V gene are GTSNPN and SVGIG (reference sequence). Trimming left V 2 bases short and J 1 base short, with 26 bases between. The CDR3 is made up of 19 amino acids. CDR3 nucleotides: TGTGCCTGGAGTAGCGGGGGCCCACTCGAGCCTGCTCAGAACACTGAAGCTTTCTTT. Translation: CAWSSGGPLEPAQNTEAFF.

This chain joins TRBV29-1 and TRBJ2-2; maybe TRBD2 (5 bases). This CDR3 region has 13 residues. V lost 7 bases to trimming and J lost 2 bases, with 11 bases between them. CDR1 is SQVTM, CDR2 ANQGSEA, per germline. CDR3 in DNA: TGCAGCGCAGCCGGGATAAACACCGGGGAGCTGTTTTTT. Its protein product is CSAAGINTGELFF.

The chain uses TRBV6-5 and TRBJ1-4; 10 bases fit TRBD1. The CDR3 runs to 13 residues. Trimming cost V 9 bases and J 5 bases; bases outside gene matches: 3. Per germline, CDR1 MNHEY and CDR2 SVGAGI. Here the CDR3 reads CASSGQGNEKLFF. Here the CDR3 DNA reads TGTGCCAGTTCGGGACAGGGGAATGAAAAACTGTTTTTT.

This clone was counted only a few times. The J gene is TRBJ2-3, the V gene TRBV2; 10 bases line up with TRBD1. CDR3 length: 15 residues. With 5 bases clipped from V and 6 bases from J, the junction kept 8 bases outside the gene matches. Germline V gives CDR1 SNHLY, CDR2 FYNNEI. The chain's CDR3 is CASSRQGAVSDTQYF. For the CDR3, the DNA is TGTGCCAGCAGTAGACAGGGGGCTGTTTCTGATACGCAGTATTTT.

Turning to this clone: In this CDR3 the conserved last residue, phenylalanine or tryptophan, is missing, so a read error is likely. The chain employs TRBV29-1 and TRBJ1-4; 10 bases match TRBD1. The length of the CDR3 is 14 residues. Germline trimming cut 4 bases from V and 10 bases from J; bases unmatched to any gene: 9. The V gene's germline CDR1 is SQVTM and CDR2 ANQGSEA. The CDR3 region is CSVAIGTGDGKLFV. The CDR3 nucleotides are TGCAGCGTTGCGATCGGGACAGGGGACGGAAAACTGTTTGTT.

This clone was recorded a few times. The rearrangement links TRBV6-1 to TRBJ2-7; TRBD2 is a possible D gene (5 bases). Germline V gene lookup returns CDR1 MNHNS and CDR2 SASEGT. The CDR3 consists of 14 residues. V lost 7 bases, J lost 0 bases, and 13 bases lay in between. In nucleotides, the CDR3 is TGTGCCAGCAAAAATATGGGGAGCTCCTACGAGCAGTACTTC. This gives the protein CASKNMGSSYEQYF.

CDR3 sequence reads: CASSELPQGREKLFF. CDR3 coding DNA: TGCGCCAGCAGTGAGCTCCCACAGGGAAGAGAAAAACTGTTTTTT. The chain carries TRBV10-2 and TRBJ1-4; maybe TRBD1 (6 bases). Trimming left V 2 bases short and J 8 bases short, with 15 bases between. Looked up from germline, CDR1 is WSHSY and CDR2 is SAAADI. The CDR3 consists of 15 residues.

This rearrangement joins TRBV6-6 to TRBJ1-4, with D uncertain. The CDR3 consists of 13 residues. Germline loops: CDR1 MNHNY, CDR2 SVGAGI (reference sequence). The V and J ends lost 10 bases and 0 bases respectively, with 9 bases between them. CDR3 in amino acids: CATVRATNEKLFF. In nucleotides, the CDR3 is TGTGCCACGGTTCGGGCAACTAATGAAAAACTGTTTTTT.

The chain employs TRBV13 and TRBJ1-2; perhaps TRBD1 as D (6 bases). V shed 6 bases and J shed 2 bases, with 16 bases lying between them. Germline CDR1 PRHDT, CDR2 FYEKMQ (reference sequence). The CDR3 consists of 15 residues. This CDR3 reads CASRARGVWNYGYTF. CDR3 in DNA: TGTGCCAGCAGAGCCAGGGGCGTTTGGAACTATGGCTACACCTTC.

This chain's CDR3 is CASTSPRDSLNYGYTF. For the CDR3, the DNA is TGCGCCAGCACCTCTCCGAGGGACAGCCTTAACTATGGCTACACCTTC. The genes are TRBV4-1 and TRBJ1-2, with 7 bases lining up with TRBD1. In germline, CDR1 is MGHRA, CDR2 YSYEKL. The CDR3 spans 16 residues. V was clipped by 7 bases and J by 1 base; unmatched bases: 12.

This clone has just a few counts. The chain joins TRBV19 to TRBJ1-6, with 7 bases matching TRBD1. The CDR3 has 14 residues. Germline-derived CDR1 and CDR2 are LNHDA and SQIVND (reference sequence). V shed 5 bases and J 7 bases; nucleotides not matched to a gene: 5. The CDR3 loop reads CASSPQGGNSPLHF. The CDR3 nucleotides read TGTGCCAGTAGTCCCCAGGGGGGCAATTCACCCCTCCACTTT.

This sequence joins TRBV6-1 and TRBJ2-1; D may be TRBD2 (6 bases). From germline, CDR1 is MNHNS and CDR2 SASEGT. CDR3 size: 17 residues. V gave up 4 bases and J gave up 3 bases, with 19 bases separating them. The CDR3, as DNA: TGTGCCAGCAGTGGGATTAGCGGAGCGTTCGACTACAATGAGCAGTTCTTC. This encodes CASSGISGAFDYNEQFF.

The chain recombines TRBV7-9 with TRBJ2-6; possible D gene TRBD2, 6 bases. Germline CDR1 is SEHNR and CDR2 is FQNEAQ (reference sequence). Trimming left V 4 bases short and J 0 bases short, with 10 bases between. This CDR3 is 16 amino acids long. The CDR3: CASSSRGSSGANVLTF. The CDR3 nucleotides are TGTGCCAGCAGCTCCCGGGGGTCCTCTGGGGCCAACGTCCTGACTTTC. Complete variable domain (other parts from reference TRBV7-9 and TRBJ2-6): DTGVSQNPRHKITKRGQNVTFRCDPISEHNRLYWYRQTLGQGPEFLTYFQNEAQLEKSRLLSDRFSAERPKGSFSTLEIQRTEQGDSAMYLCASSSRGSSGANVLTFGAGSRLTVL.